Below, 3 T cell receptor beta chains from the same sample are listed, as sequenced in a study of blood T cell repertoires in COVID-19 (dated by TCRdb to 2018 to 2021). The method was the immunoSEQ multiplex PCR assay. TCRdb stores this immuneACCESS table with in-frame sequences only. Part of the clones is absent; in the studies checked, under half of the shortfall reflects unresolved V genes, and no reason is known for the rest. In this sample the table shows about 100,000 clones, roughly 78% of which occur a single time. Of the sample, 15% to 20% falls within the top ten clones. Sequences were obtained from peripheral blood. These receptors all stem from a woman older than 75 with active or convalescent COVID-19.

CDR3 amino acids: CATSRDMRGPYNEQFF. CDR3 in DNA: TGTGCCACCAGCAGAGATATGCGGGGGCCCTACAATGAGCAGTTCTTC. The chain has TRBV15 and TRBJ2-1; TRBD2 might be the D (7 bases). Per germline, CDR1 LNHNV and CDR2 YYDKDF (reference sequence). The CDR3 loop spans 16 amino acids. V lost 0 bases and J 2 bases, leaving 11 bases between the germline ends.

In this sample, this clone turned up once. The chain employs TRBV29-1 and TRBJ2-1, with 10 bases lining up with TRBD2. V shed 1 base and J 0 bases; nucleotides not matched to a gene: 9. Germline lookup yields CDR1 SQVTM and CDR2 ANQGSEA. This CDR3 is 18 amino acids long. The CDR3 here is CSVEGLAGAKFSYNEQFF. The CDR3 bases are TGCAGCGTTGAAGGTCTAGCGGGAGCGAAGTTCTCCTACAATGAGCAGTTCTTC.

The DNA for the CDR3 is TGTGCCAGCTCACCACCCCAGACAGGATACTACGAGCAGTACTTC. Amino acids: CASSPPQTGYYEQYF. The rearrangement joins TRBV18 to TRBJ2-7, with a possible D match to TRBD1 (6 bases). Per germline, CDR1 KGHSH and CDR2 LQKENI. V was trimmed by 0 bases and J by 3 bases, leaving 12 bases between them. This CDR3 comprises 15 residues.